The 21 T cell receptor beta chains listed next were all sequenced from one sample in a study of memory CD4+ T cells and cytomegalovirus serostatus. The sort gate was single viable CD3+CD4+CD8-CD45RO+ cells for memory CD4+ T cells. Repertoires were generated with immunoSEQ multiplex PCR, while TCRdb's copy carries only in-frame clones and drops some. The sample includes some 52,000 clones, roughly 78% seen only once; the top ten take about 0.8%. Sequences were obtained from memory CD4+ T cells from blood. Every receptor here comes from an adult in good health and CMV-seronegative.

The J gene is TRBJ1-1, the V gene TRBV5-7; D gene unclear. TRBV5-7 is marked as an open reading frame, function uncertain. The germline V and J ends were trimmed by 0 bases and 10 bases, with 19 bases remaining between them. The CDR3 has 15 amino acids. For the CDR3, the DNA is TGTGCCAGCAGCTTGGCCCCGGGAGGGCTAAGGACAGCTTTCTTT. Translation gives CASSLAPGGLRTAFF.

Here the CDR3 DNA reads TGTGCCAGCAAGGCAGGGATGACTGAAGCTTTCTTT. Its protein product is CASKAGMTEAFF. V and J are TRBV2 and TRBJ1-1; possible D gene TRBD1, 5 bases. The germline V and J ends were trimmed by 7 bases and 5 bases, with 11 bases remaining between them. The CDR3 runs to 12 residues. Germline V gives CDR1 SNHLY, CDR2 FYNNEI.

The chain recombines TRBV4-2 with TRBJ2-3; TRBD2 aligns across 8 bases. The V segment lost 4 bases and the J segment 4 bases; nucleotides outside the gene matches: 10. From germline, CDR1 is LGHNA and CDR2 YNFKEQ. The CDR3 covers 16 residues. CDR3 coding DNA: TGTGCCAGCAGCCCGGACGCGCGGGGGGCGGCAGATACGCAGTATTTT. Its protein is CASSPDARGAADTQYF.

J is TRBJ2-2 and V is TRBV27; D may be TRBD1 (5 bases). The CDR3 totals 16 residues. Germline CDR1 reads MNHEY; CDR2 reads SMNVEV (reference sequence). Between the trimmed V and J ends, which lost 6 bases and 5 bases, there was a span of 19 bases. CDR3 nucleotide sequence: TGTGCCAGCAGCCAATCCAGGGTGGTGAGGACCGGGGAGCTGTTTTTT. Translating it yields CASSQSRVVRTGELFF.

This clone came up a few times. The chain uses TRBV9 and TRBJ2-7; possible D gene TRBD1, 7 bases. The CDR3 length is 11 residues. Per the germline V gene, CDR1 is SGDLS and CDR2 is YYNGEE. Trimming left V 4 bases short and J 7 bases short, with 9 bases between. The DNA for the CDR3 is TGTGCCAGCAGCTCAGGGGGGGAGCAGTACTTC. This translates into CASSSGGEQYF.

The gene calls are TRBV5-6 and TRBJ1-1; D remains unclear. Germline CDR1 and CDR2: SGHDT and YYEEEE. V dropped 1 base and J dropped 0 bases, with 10 bases sitting between them. This CDR3 contains 15 residues. The CDR3 region has the DNA TGTGCCAGCAGCTTGTTCAGAGCTATGAACACTGAAGCTTTCTTT. This gives the protein CASSLFRAMNTEAFF. The full variable domain, completed using reference TRBV5-6 and TRBJ1-1, is DAGVTQSPTHLIKTRGQQVTLRCSPKSGHDTVSWYQQALGQGPQFIFQYYEEEERQRGNFPDRFSGHQFPNYSSELNVNALLLGDSALYLCASSLFRAMNTEAFFGQGTRLTVV.

This chain joins TRBV7-9 and TRBJ1-1; 9 bases fit TRBD1. This CDR3 region has 14 residues. V lost 5 bases, J lost 1 base, and 2 bases stayed unmatched. Germline assignment: CDR1 SEHNR and CDR2 FQNEAQ (reference sequence). CDR3 nucleotides: TGTGCCAGCAGCCCGGGACAGGGGAACACTGAAGCTTTCTTT. Translation: CASSPGQGNTEAFF.

A few counts support this clone. This chain connects TRBV7-9 to TRBJ1-4, with TRBD1 as a possible D gene (6 bases). From germline, CDR1 is SEHNR and CDR2 FQNEAQ (reference sequence). Trimming stripped 5 bases from V and 3 bases from J, with 13 bases between. The CDR3 contains 15 residues. This CDR3 is CASSVQGQPNEKLFF. DNA of the CDR3: TGTGCCAGCAGCGTGCAAGGACAGCCTAATGAAAAACTGTTTTTT.

V is TRBV5-4 and J is TRBJ2-2; D uncertain. Trimming shortened V by 4 bases and J by 4 bases, and 8 bases separated the two germline ends. This CDR3 has 13 amino acids. CDR1 is SGHNT and CDR2 is YYREEE in the germline V gene (reference sequence). The CDR3 region has the DNA TGTGCCAGCAGCCAGGACCCCACCGGGGAGCTGTTTTTT. Translating it yields CASSQDPTGELFF.

The chain employs TRBV28 and TRBJ1-5; D remains unclear. Germline assignment: CDR1 MDHEN and CDR2 SYDVKM. The CDR3 spans 16 residues. The V end lost 4 bases, the J end lost 0 bases, and 13 bases lay between the germline ends. The CDR3 region is CASSSLRFNSNQPQHF. The DNA of the CDR3 is TGTGCCAGCAGTTCACTTAGGTTTAATAGCAATCAGCCCCAGCATTTT.

The genes are TRBV27 and TRBJ1-2; 9 bases match TRBD1. V was pared by 5 bases and J by 7 bases, with 11 bases of the junction left unmatched. The CDR3 loop spans 15 amino acids. Germline lookup yields CDR1 MNHEY and CDR2 SMNVEV (reference sequence). The CDR3 DNA is TGTGCCAGCAGTGCTCGGCCGGGACAGGGAGGTGGCTACACCTTC. Encoded protein: CASSARPGQGGGYTF.

The chain uses TRBV29-1 and TRBJ1-2, with no clear D. The CDR3 is 13 amino acids. V was pared by 4 bases and J by 0 bases, with 9 bases between. Germline V gives CDR1 SQVTM, CDR2 ANQGSEA. CDR3 nucleotide sequence: TGCAGCGTTGGACACCGCACTAACTATGGCTACACCTTC. This gives the protein CSVGHRTNYGYTF. The entire variable domain, with the rest obtained from reference TRBV29-1 and TRBJ1-2, is as follows: SAVISQKPSRDICQRGTSLTIQCQVDSQVTMMFWYRQQPGQSLTLIATANQGSEATYESGFVIDKFPISRPNLTFSTLTVSNMSPEDSSIYLCSVGHRTNYGYTFGSGTRLTVV.

The gene calls are TRBV6-1 and TRBJ2-1; D ambiguous. V was pared by 1 base and J by 10 bases, with 11 bases between. In germline, CDR1 is MNHNS, CDR2 SASEGT. The CDR3 contains 13 residues. The CDR3 sequence is CASSEGVWTEQFF. CDR3 bases: TGTGCCAGCAGTGAAGGAGTCTGGACCGAGCAGTTCTTC.

The chain uses TRBV6-5 and TRBJ2-7, with D tentatively TRBD1 (5 bases). Trimming took 7 bases from V and 2 from J, leaving 15 bases between them. Germline V CDR1 and CDR2: MNHEY, SVGAGI. CDR3 size: 14 residues. CDR3 residues: CASTLTASTYEQYF. The CDR3 DNA reads as TGTGCCAGCACGTTGACAGCCTCCACCTACGAGCAGTACTTC.

This clone appeared a few times. The chain employs TRBV27 and TRBJ2-7; D may be TRBD1 (5 bases). The CDR3 is 13 residues long. The V end lost 4 bases, the J end lost 4 bases, and 11 bases lay between the germline ends. From germline, CDR1 is MNHEY and CDR2 SMNVEV (reference sequence). The CDR3 loop is CASSYIPGYEQYF. The DNA of the CDR3 is TGTGCCAGCAGTTATATTCCAGGGTACGAGCAGTACTTC.

The gene calls are TRBV30 and TRBJ1-3; D gene uncertain. The V end was cut by 3 bases, the J end by 4 bases, with 7 bases between. This CDR3 region has 12 residues. Germline-derived CDR1 and CDR2 are GTSNPN and SVGIG (reference sequence). CDR3 sequence: CAWSLRGNTIYF. DNA for the CDR3: TGTGCCTGGAGCCTACGGGGAAACACCATATATTTT.

The V call is TRBV25-1, the J call TRBJ2-5; weak D call: TRBD1 (5 bases). The germline CDR1 and CDR2 sequences are MGHDK and SYGVNS. CDR3 length: 15 amino acids. Trimming took 1 base from V and 1 from J, leaving 10 bases between them. CDR3 bases: TGTGCCAGCAGTGAATCAACAGGCCCCCAAGAGACCCAGTACTTC. Residues: CASSESTGPQETQYF.

The chain employs TRBV11-2 and TRBJ2-7; D may be TRBD2 (5 bases). CDR1 is SGHAT, CDR2 FQNNGV, per germline. The V gene lost 5 bases and the J gene lost 9 bases, with 14 bases spanning the gap. The CDR3 is made up of 12 amino acids. CDR3 nucleotides: TGTGCCAGCAGCCCCGGGGTGCAGCGGCAGTACTTC. The encoded protein is CASSPGVQRQYF.

The chain has TRBV9 and TRBJ2-7; 12 bases are shared with TRBD1. V gave up 0 bases and J gave up 6 bases; unmatched junction bases: 13. Germline lookup yields CDR1 SGDLS and CDR2 YYNGEE. This CDR3 is 18 amino acids long. For the CDR3, the DNA is TGTGCCAGCAGCGTAGAGGTTGATGGGACAGGGGGCCTGGGCGAGCAGTACTTC. This translates into CASSVEVDGTGGLGEQYF.

V is TRBV11-2 and J is TRBJ1-3; D is uncertain. In germline, CDR1 is SGHAT, CDR2 FQNNGV. There are 14 residues in the CDR3. Trimming cost V 1 base and J 4 bases, with 8 bases left between them. CDR3 sequence: CASSLGETGNTIYF. The CDR3 DNA sequence: TGTGCCAGCAGCTTAGGCGAGACCGGAAACACCATATATTTT.

The chain has TRBV6-6 and TRBJ1-1; D unclear. CDR1 is MNHNY and CDR2 is SVGAGI in the germline V gene (reference sequence). There are 15 residues in the CDR3. V was clipped by 2 bases and J by 3 bases, with 13 bases between them. CDR3 nucleotide sequence: TGTGCCAGCAGTTACCGGACGGTCGCGTACACTGAAGCTTTCTTT. It yields the protein CASSYRTVAYTEAFF.